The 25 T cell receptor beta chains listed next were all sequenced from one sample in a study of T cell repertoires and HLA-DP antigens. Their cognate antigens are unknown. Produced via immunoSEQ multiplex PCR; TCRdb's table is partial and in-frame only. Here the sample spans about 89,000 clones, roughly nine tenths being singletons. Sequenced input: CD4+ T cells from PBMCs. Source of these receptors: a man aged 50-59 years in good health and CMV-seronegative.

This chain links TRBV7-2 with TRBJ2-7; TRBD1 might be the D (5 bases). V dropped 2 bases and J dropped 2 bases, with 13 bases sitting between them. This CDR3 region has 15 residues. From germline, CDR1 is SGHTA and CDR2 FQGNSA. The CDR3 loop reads CASSLSQGWAYEQYF. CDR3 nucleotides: TGTGCCAGCAGCTTATCGCAGGGATGGGCCTACGAGCAGTACTTC. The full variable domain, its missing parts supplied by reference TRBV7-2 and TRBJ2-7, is GAGVSQSPSNKVTEKGKDVELRCDPISGHTALYWYRQSLGQGLEFLIYFQGNSAPDKSGLPSDRFSAERTGGSVSTLTIQRTQQEDSAVYLCASSLSQGWAYEQYFGPGTRLTVT.

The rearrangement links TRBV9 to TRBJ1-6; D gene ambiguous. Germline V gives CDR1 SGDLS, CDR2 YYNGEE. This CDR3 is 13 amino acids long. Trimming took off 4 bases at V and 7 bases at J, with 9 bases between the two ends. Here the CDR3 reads CASSSRENSPLHF. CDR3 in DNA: TGTGCCAGCAGCTCCCGAGAAAATTCACCCCTCCACTTT.

The CDR3 DNA reads as TGCAGCGTTCGGACAGGGGGAATCACTGAAGCTTTCTTT. Translating it yields CSVRTGGITEAFF. This chain joins TRBV29-1 and TRBJ1-1; TRBD1 aligns across 10 bases. This CDR3 region has 13 residues. V was pared by 5 bases and J by 4 bases, with 4 bases of the junction left unmatched. Looked up from germline, CDR1 is SQVTM and CDR2 is ANQGSEA.

The CDR3 is CASSFDLIQVAGSYEQYF. DNA for the CDR3: TGTGCCAGCAGCTTCGATCTTATCCAGGTGGCCGGCTCCTACGAGCAGTACTTC. The chain has TRBV5-6 and TRBJ2-7; D is undetermined. The CDR3 has 18 residues. Trimming removed 2 bases at V and 0 bases at J, with 21 bases between. Germline-derived CDR1 and CDR2 are SGHDT and YYEEEE.

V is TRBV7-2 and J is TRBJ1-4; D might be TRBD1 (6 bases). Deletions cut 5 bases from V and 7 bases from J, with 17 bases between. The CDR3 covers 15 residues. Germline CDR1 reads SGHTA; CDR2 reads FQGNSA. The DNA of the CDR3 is TGTGCCAGCAGCCCCCGGGCAGGGGAGGGTGAAAAACTGTTTTTT. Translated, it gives CASSPRAGEGEKLFF.

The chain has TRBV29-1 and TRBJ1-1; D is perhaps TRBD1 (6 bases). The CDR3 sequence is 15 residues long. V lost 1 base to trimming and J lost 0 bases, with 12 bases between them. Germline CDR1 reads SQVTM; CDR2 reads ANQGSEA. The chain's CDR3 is CSVEGNRGVNTEAFF. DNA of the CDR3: TGCAGCGTTGAAGGGAATAGGGGGGTGAACACTGAAGCTTTCTTT.

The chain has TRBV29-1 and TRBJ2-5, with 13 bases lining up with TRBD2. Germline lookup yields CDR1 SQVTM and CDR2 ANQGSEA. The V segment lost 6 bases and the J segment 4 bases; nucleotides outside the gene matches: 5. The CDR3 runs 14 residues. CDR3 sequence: CSVQTSGRRETQYF. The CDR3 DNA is TGCAGCGTCCAGACTAGCGGGAGGAGAGAGACCCAGTACTTC.

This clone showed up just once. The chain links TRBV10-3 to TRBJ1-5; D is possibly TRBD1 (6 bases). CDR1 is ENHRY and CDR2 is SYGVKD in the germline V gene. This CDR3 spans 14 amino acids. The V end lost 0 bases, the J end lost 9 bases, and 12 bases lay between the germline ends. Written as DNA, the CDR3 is TGTGCCATCAGTGAGTCGGGGGGCGTCGGGCCCCAGCATTTT. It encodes CAISESGGVGPQHF.

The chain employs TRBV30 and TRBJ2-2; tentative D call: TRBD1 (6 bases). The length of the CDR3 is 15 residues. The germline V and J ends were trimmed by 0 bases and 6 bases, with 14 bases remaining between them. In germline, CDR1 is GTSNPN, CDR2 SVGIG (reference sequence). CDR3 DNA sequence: TGTGCCTGGAGTGTATCAATGGGGGCAGCCGGGGAGCTGTTTTTT. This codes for CAWSVSMGAAGELFF.

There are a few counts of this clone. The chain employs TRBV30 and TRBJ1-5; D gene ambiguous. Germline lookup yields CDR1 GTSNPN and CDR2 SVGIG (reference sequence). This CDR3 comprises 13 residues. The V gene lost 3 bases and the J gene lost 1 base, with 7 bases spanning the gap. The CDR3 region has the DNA TGTGCCTGGAGCCCCATGAGCAATCAGCCCCAGCATTTT. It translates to CAWSPMSNQPQHF.

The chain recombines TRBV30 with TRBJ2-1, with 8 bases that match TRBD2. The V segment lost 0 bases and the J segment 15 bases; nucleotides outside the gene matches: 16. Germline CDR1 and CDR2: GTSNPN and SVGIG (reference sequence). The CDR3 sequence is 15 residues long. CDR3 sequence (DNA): TGTGCCTGGAGTGTTGGGCTAGCGGGTGCTTCCCTTCTGTTCTTC. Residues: CAWSVGLAGASLLFF.

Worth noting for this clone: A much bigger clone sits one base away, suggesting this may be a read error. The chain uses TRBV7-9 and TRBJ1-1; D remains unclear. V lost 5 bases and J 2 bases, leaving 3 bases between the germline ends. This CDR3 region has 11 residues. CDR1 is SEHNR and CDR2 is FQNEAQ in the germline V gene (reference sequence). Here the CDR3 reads CASSQNTEAFF. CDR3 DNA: TGTGCCAGCAGCCAAAACACTGAAGCTTTCTTT.

In nucleotides, the CDR3 is TGTGCCAGCAGCTTAGGGGCAGTAGCAACTAATGAAAAACTGTTTTTT. Its translation: CASSLGAVATNEKLFF. This sequence joins TRBV11-2 and TRBJ1-4; no clear D. The CDR3 loop spans 16 amino acids. Germline V gene lookup returns CDR1 SGHAT and CDR2 FQNNGV. V was cut by 1 base and J by 0 bases, with 9 bases left in between.

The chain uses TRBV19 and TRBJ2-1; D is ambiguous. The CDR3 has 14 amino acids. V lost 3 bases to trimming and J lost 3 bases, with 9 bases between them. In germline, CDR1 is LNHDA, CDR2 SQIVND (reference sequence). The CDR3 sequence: CASSITGLYNEQFF. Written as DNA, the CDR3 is TGTGCCAGTAGTATTACGGGCCTCTACAATGAGCAGTTCTTC.

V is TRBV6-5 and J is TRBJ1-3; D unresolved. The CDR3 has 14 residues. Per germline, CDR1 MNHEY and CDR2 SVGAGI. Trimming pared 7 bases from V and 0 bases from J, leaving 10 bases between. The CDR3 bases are TGTGCCAGCACCCAAGGTCTCTCTGGAAACACCATATATTTT. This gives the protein CASTQGLSGNTIYF.

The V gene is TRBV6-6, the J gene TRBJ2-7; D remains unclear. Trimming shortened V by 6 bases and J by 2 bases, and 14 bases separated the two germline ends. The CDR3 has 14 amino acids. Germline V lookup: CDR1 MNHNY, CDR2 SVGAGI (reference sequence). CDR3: CASRDPRPTYEQYF. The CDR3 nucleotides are TGTGCCAGCAGGGACCCTCGGCCCACCTACGAGCAGTACTTC.

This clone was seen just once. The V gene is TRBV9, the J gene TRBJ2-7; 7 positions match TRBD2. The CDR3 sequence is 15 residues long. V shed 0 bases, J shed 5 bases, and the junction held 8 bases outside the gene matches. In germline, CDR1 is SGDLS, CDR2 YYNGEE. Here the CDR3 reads CASSVDVTSQNEQYF. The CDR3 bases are TGTGCCAGCAGCGTAGACGTGACTAGCCAGAACGAGCAGTACTTC.

The CDR3, as DNA: TGTGCCAGCAGCTTAGCTCTAGCGGGGCCCACAGATACGCAGTATTTT. It translates to CASSLALAGPTDTQYF. The gene calls are TRBV5-4 and TRBJ2-3, with 9 bases identical to TRBD2. V dropped 2 bases and J dropped 2; count of bases not matched to a gene: 6. Germline V gene sequence: CDR1 SGHNT, CDR2 YYREEE (reference sequence). The CDR3 totals 16 residues.

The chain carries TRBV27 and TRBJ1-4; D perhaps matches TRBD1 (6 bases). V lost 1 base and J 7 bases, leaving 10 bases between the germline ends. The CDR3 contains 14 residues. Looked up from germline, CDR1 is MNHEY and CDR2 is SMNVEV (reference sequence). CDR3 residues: CASSLLGAGEKLFF. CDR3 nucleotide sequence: TGTGCCAGCAGTTTATTGGGGGCAGGTGAAAAACTGTTTTTT.

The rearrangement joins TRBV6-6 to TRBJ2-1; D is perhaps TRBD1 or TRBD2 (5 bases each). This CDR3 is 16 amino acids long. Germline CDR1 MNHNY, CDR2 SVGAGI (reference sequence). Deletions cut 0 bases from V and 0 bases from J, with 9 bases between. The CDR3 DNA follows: TGTGCCAGCAGTTACTCAGCAGGGAGCTCCTACAATGAGCAGTTCTTC. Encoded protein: CASSYSAGSSYNEQFF.

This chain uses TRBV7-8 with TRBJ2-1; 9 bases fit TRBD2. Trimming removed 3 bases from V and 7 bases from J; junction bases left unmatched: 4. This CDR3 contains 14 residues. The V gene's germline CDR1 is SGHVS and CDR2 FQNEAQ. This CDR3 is CASSLLAGPNEQFF. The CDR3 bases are TGTGCCAGCAGCTTGCTAGCGGGGCCGAATGAGCAGTTCTTC.

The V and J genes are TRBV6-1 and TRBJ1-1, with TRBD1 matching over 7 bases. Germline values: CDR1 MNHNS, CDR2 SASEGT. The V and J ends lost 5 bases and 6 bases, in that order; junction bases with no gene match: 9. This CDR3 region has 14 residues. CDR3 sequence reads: CASSRDRTSPEAFF. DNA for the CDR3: TGTGCCAGCAGTAGGGACAGAACTTCCCCTGAAGCTTTCTTT.

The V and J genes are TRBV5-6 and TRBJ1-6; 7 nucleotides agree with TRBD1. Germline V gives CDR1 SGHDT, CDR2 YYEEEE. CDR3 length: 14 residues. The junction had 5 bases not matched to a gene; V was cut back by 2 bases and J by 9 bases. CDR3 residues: CASSFWTGRSPLHF. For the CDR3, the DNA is TGTGCCAGCAGCTTCTGGACAGGCCGTTCACCCCTCCACTTT.

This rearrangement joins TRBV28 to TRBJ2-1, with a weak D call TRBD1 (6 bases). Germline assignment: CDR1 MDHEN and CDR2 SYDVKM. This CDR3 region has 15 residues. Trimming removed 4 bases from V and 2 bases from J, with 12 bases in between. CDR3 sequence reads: CASSYPPGAYNEQFF. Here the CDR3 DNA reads TGTGCCAGCAGTTACCCCCCAGGGGCCTACAATGAGCAGTTCTTC.

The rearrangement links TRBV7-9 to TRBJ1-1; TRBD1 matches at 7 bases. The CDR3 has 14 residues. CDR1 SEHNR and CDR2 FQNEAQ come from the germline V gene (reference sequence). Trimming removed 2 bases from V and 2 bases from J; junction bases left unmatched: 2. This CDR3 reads CASSLTGVNTEAFF. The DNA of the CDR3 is TGTGCCAGCAGCTTAACAGGGGTTAACACTGAAGCTTTCTTT.